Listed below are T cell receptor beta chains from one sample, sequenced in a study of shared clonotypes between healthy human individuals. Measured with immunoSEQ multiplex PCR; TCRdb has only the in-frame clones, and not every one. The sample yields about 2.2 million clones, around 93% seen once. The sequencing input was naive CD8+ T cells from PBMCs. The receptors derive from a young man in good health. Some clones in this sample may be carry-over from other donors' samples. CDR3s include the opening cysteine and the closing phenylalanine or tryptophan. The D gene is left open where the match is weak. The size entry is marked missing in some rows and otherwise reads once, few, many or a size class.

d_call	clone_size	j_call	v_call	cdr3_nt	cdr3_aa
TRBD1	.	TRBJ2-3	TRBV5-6	TGTGCCAGCAGATTGCGACAGGGAGTATTGACAGATACGCAGTATTTT	CASRLRQGVLTDTQYF
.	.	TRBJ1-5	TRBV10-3	.	CAISESVGQGTHF
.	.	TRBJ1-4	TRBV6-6	TGTGCCAGCAGTCCACCAGGGGACTTGGGTAAACTGTTTTTT	CASSPPGDLGKLFF
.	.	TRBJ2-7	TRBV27	TGTGCCAGCAGTCCCAGTCGGATGTTAGGACGCGAGCAGTACTTC	CASSPSRMLGREQYF
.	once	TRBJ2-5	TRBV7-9	TGTGCCAGCAGCCCCCGAGCGAGAGGGGAGACCCAGTACTTC	CASSPRARGETQYF
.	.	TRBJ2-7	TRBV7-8	TGTGCCAGCAGGGAAAGGGGTTCCTACGAGCAGTACTTC	CASRERGSYEQYF
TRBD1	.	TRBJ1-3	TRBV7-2	TGTGCCAGCAGCCCGAGGGACAGGGTAGGAAACACCATATATTTT	CASSPRDRVGNTIYF
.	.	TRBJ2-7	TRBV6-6	TGTGCCAGCAGTTACTCCGAGGGGACACTCGCCTCCGAGCAGTACTTC	CASSYSEGTLASEQYF
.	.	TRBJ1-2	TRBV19	TGTGCCAGTAGTATACCGACCCGGAGGACAGACTACTATGGCTACACCTTC	CASSIPTRRTDYYGYTF
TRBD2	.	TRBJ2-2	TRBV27	TGTGCCAGCAGCCCGGGACTACTCACCGGGGAGCTGTTTTTT	CASSPGLLTGELFF
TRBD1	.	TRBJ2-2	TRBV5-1	TGCGCCAGCAGCTTGCAGGGGGCAAGAGGGACCGGGGAGCTGTTTTTT	CASSLQGARGTGELFF
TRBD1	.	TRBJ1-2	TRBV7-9	TGTGCCAGCAGCTGGCCCCGGACAGGGGGCAGCTATGGCTACACCTTC	CASSWPRTGGSYGYTF
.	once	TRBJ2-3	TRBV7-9	TGTGCCAGCAGCCTCGTAGCGGCGGCAGATACGCAGTATTTT	CASSLVAAADTQYF